This T cell receptor (beta chain) was found in a study of T-cell reconstitution after alpha-beta-depleted transplantation in children. Library preparation (for TCRbeta) was performed with unique molecular identifiers. TCRdb passed the PCR reads through MiXCR, listing each CDR3 protein once. The table has 350,000 to 450,000 distinct CDR3 sequences, 20% seen once; the top ten hold 3.8%. This CDR3 has 15 residues. Germline V lookup: CDR1 LGHNA, CDR2 YNFKEQ. V lost 0 bases and J lost 4; bases outside the gene matches: 3. This TCR came from a human donor who donated a stem cell graft to a child with acute myeloid leukemia. The J gene is TRBJ1-2, the V gene TRBV4-2; 9 bases match TRBD1. The material sequenced was PBMCs from the stem cell graft donor, taken from the stem cell graft. The CDR3 sequence: CASSQDRTGVYGYTF. CDR3 DNA sequence: TGTGCCAGCAGCCAAGATCGGACAGGGGTCTATGGCTACACCTTC.